This is a list of T cell receptor beta chains from one sample in a study of T cell repertoires in cytomegalovirus infection. Antigen specificity for these receptors is unknown. TCRdb used MiXCR to reprocess the reads, holding one entry per CDR3 protein. In the table there are around 770,000 distinct CDR3 sequences, 25% to 30% of which are singletons. The source was cultured CD8+ T cells from PBMCs, collected from culture after CMV antigen stimulation. The receptors were gathered from a human donor in good health (CMV status not recorded). Some clones in this sample may be carry-over from other donors' samples. Both conserved end residues are part of each CDR3. Fields, in order: clone size, V gene, J gene, D gene, CDR3 protein, CDR3 DNA. D genes are given only for firm matches. A row's size may be missing; if present it is once, few, many or a size class.

>NA|TRBV25-1|TRBJ2-3|NA
CASSEYDVADTQYF
TGTGCCAGCAGTGAATACGACGTAGCAGATACGCAGTATTTT
>few|TRBV6-8|TRBJ1-5|NA
CASSSNGNQPQHF
TGTGCCAGCAGCTCCAATGGCAATCAGCCCCAGCATTTT
>many|TRBV7-2|TRBJ2-2|NA
CASSPRGFQWTGELFF
TGTGCCAGCAGCCCCCGTGGTTTTCAATGGACCGGGGAGCTGTTTTTT
>few|TRBV7-8|TRBJ2-1|TRBD2
CASSLTSGTRPYNEQFF
TGTGCCAGCAGCTTAACTAGCGGGACAAGACCCTACAATGAGCAGTTCTTC
>many|TRBV7-9|TRBJ1-1|TRBD1
CASSSRSVDRGHTEAFF
TGTGCCAGCAGCTCGCGATCTGTGGACAGGGGGCATACTGAAGCTTTCTTT
>NA|TRBV19|TRBJ1-6|NA
CASSISGLNSPLHF
TGTGCCAGTAGTATATCGGGGCTTAATTCACCCCTCCACTTT
>NA|TRBV4-1|TRBJ2-1|TRBD2
CASSQDRVGGVYNEQFF
TGCGCCAGCAGCCAAGATCGTGTCGGGGGGGTTTACAATGAGCAGTTCTTC
>NA|TRBV2|TRBJ1-5|NA
CASREGNWGNQPQHF
TGTGCCAGCAGAGAAGGTAACTGGGGGAATCAGCCCCAGCATTTT
>NA|TRBV6-1|TRBJ2-1|NA
CASSEYLSSYNEQFF
TGTGCCAGCAGTGAATACCTGAGCTCCTACAATGAGCAGTTCTTC
>NA|TRBV6-2/TRBV6-3|TRBJ1-5|NA
CASSQIDSLNQPQHF
TGTGCCAGCAGTCAAATTGATTCGCTCAATCAGCCCCAGCATTTT
>many|TRBV2|TRBJ1-4|NA
CASRATWLTNEKLFF
TGTGCCAGCAGGGCCACCTGGCTCACTAATGAAAAACTGTTTTTT
>NA|TRBV19|TRBJ2-3|TRBD2
CASSMTTSGVTDTQYF
TGTGCCAGTAGTATGACGACTAGCGGGGTTACTGATACGCAGTATTTT
>NA|TRBV7-6|TRBJ2-1|NA
CASSSSTGSSYNEQFF
TGTGCCAGCAGCTCAAGTACAGGGAGCTCCTACAATGAGCAGTTCTTC
>NA|TRBV29-1|TRBJ1-1|TRBD1
CSVEDSGTGEAFF
TGCAGCGTTGAAGATTCGGGGACAGGAGAAGCTTTCTTT
>few|TRBV7-7|TRBJ2-2|NA
CASSSQPFTGPNTGELFF
TGTGCTAGCAGCTCTCAACCTTTTACGGGGCCGAACACCGGGGAGCTGTTTTTT
>NA|TRBV19|TRBJ1-1|NA
CASSMGPVTEAFF
TGTGCCAGTAGTATGGGGCCCGTTACTGAAGCTTTCTTT
>once|TRBV7-6|TRBJ1-5|NA
CASSLEEGPFNRPQHF
TGTGCCAGCAGCTTAGAAGAGGGCCCTTTCAATCGGCCCCAGCATTTT
>NA|TRBV4-1|TRBJ1-2|NA
CASSQDGLGMDYGYTF
TGCGCCAGCAGCCAAGATGGCCTGGGGATGGACTATGGCTACACCTTC
>many|TRBV18|TRBJ1-6|NA
CASSPGPWGSPLHF
TGTGCCAGCTCACCAGGACCGTGGGGTTCACCCCTCCACTTT
>NA|TRBV28|TRBJ2-2|NA
CASSLWVLNTGELFF
TGTGCCAGCAGTTTATGGGTTCTGAACACCGGGGAGCTGTTTTTT
>NA|TRBV6-1|TRBJ1-5|NA
CASSEPNQPQHF
TGTGCCAGCAGTGAACCGAATCAGCCCCAGCATTTT
>few|TRBV7-6|TRBJ2-3|NA
CASSLNEASGTDTQYF
TGTGCCAGCAGCTTAAACGAGGCTAGCGGCACAGATACGCAGTATTTT
>few|TRBV7-8|TRBJ1-4|NA
CASSLVPGGRDEKLFF
TGTGCCAGCAGCTTAGTTCCCGGGGGGCGCGATGAAAAACTGTTTTTT
>few|TRBV5-5|TRBJ2-5|NA
CASSFRGALQETQYF
TGTGCCAGCAGCTTTCGGGGGGCCCTCCAAGAGACCCAGTACTTC
>many|TRBV7-8|TRBJ2-3|NA
CASSLKGADTQYF
TGTGCCAGCAGCTTAAAGGGCGCAGATACGCAGTATTTT
>NA|TRBV7-9|TRBJ2-2|NA
CALETSTGELFF
TGTGCCTTGGAGACTAGTACCGGGGAGCTGTTTTTT
>NA|TRBV7-9|TRBJ2-1|TRBD2
CASRGTRGYNEQFF
TGTGCCAGCAGGGGGACTAGAGGCTACAATGAGCAGTTCTTC
>NA|TRBV5-5|TRBJ2-7|TRBD2
CASSSSGGASVSSYEQYF
TGTGCCAGCAGCTCTAGCGGGGGGGCCTCGGTGAGCTCCTACGAGCAGTACTTC
>NA|TRBV12-3/TRBV12-4|TRBJ1-1|TRBD1
CASSPDRVEAFF
TGTGCCAGCAGTCCTGACAGGGTTGAAGCTTTCTTT
>few|TRBV5-1|TRBJ2-3|NA
CASSLWDLATDTQYF
TGCGCCAGCAGCTTGTGGGACCTGGCGACAGATACGCAGTATTTT
>medium-sized|TRBV28|TRBJ2-1|TRBD2
CASRTSGSYNEQFF
TGTGCCAGTCGGACTAGCGGTTCCTACAATGAGCAGTTCTTC
>NA|TRBV27|TRBJ2-7|NA
CASSLGAGARYEQYF
TGTGCCAGCAGTCTCGGTGCGGGGGCGAGGTACGAGCAGTACTTC
>many|TRBV2|TRBJ1-2|NA
CASSEALQDSIAYGYTF
TGTGCCAGCAGTGAAGCGCTTCAGGACAGCATTGCCTATGGCTACACCTTC
>NA|TRBV18|TRBJ2-4|NA
CASFGDTERVHIQYF
TGTGCCAGCTTCGGGGACACGGAACGGGTTCACATTCAGTACTTC
>NA|TRBV14|TRBJ1-6|NA
CASSHTDGSPLHF
TGTGCCAGCAGCCACACAGACGGATCACCCCTCCACTTT
>few|TRBV2|TRBJ1-2|TRBD1
CASSPGTGIDRYGYTF
TGTGCCAGCAGTCCCGGGACAGGAATAGATCGATATGGCTACACCTTC
>NA|TRBV27|TRBJ2-7|NA
CASSLELHTGEVTYEQYF
TGTGCCAGCAGTTTAGAGCTGCACACAGGGGAGGTAACCTACGAGCAGTACTTC
>few|TRBV19|TRBJ2-3|NA
CASSIGSGGTDTQYF
TGTGCCAGTAGTATTGGTTCGGGGGGCACAGATACGCAGTATTTT
>NA|TRBV29-1|TRBJ2-6|NA
CSVEGGLGSGANVLTF
TGCAGCGTTGAAGGGGGTTTGGGATCTGGGGCCAACGTCCTGACTTTC